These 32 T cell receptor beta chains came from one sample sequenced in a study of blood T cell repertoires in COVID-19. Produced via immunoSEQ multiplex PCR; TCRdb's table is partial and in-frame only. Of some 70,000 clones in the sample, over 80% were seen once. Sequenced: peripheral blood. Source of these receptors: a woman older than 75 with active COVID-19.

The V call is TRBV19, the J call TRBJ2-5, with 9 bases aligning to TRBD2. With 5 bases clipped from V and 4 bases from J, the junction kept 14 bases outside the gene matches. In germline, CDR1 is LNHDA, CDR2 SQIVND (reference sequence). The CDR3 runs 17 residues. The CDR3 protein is CASSPWRGGQPGETQYF. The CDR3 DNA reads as TGTGCCAGTAGTCCTTGGCGGGGGGGCCAACCAGGAGAGACCCAGTACTTC.

CDR3 coding DNA: TGTGCCAGTATGCCGACAGGGTACACCGGGGAGCTGTTTTTT. This encodes CASMPTGYTGELFF. This rearrangement joins TRBV19 to TRBJ2-2; 7 bases match TRBD1. V lost 7 bases, J lost 3 bases, and 5 bases stayed unmatched. Looked up from germline, CDR1 is LNHDA and CDR2 is SQIVND (reference sequence). The CDR3 loop spans 14 amino acids.

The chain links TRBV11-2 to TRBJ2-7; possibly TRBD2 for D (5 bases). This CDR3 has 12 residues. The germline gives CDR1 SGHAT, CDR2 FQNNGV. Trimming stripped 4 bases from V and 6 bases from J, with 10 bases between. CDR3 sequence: CASSSSGVEQYF. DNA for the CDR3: TGTGCCAGCAGCTCCTCCGGGGTCGAGCAGTACTTC.

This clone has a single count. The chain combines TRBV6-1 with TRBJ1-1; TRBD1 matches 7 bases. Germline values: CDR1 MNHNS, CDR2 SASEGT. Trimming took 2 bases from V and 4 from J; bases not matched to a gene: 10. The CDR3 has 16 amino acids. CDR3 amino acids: CASSEFQTGLSTEAFF. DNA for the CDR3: TGTGCCAGCAGTGAATTTCAGACAGGGCTCAGCACTGAAGCTTTCTTT.

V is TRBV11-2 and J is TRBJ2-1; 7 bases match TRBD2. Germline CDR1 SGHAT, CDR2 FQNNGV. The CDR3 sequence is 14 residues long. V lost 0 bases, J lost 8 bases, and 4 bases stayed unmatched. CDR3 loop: CASSLDAGVDEQFF. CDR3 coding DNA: TGTGCCAGCAGCTTAGATGCGGGAGTCGATGAGCAGTTCTTC.

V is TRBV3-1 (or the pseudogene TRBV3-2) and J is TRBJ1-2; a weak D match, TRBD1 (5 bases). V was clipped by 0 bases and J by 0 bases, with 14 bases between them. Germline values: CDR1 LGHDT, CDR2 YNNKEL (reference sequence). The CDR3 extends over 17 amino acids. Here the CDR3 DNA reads TGTGCCAGCAGCCAAGATTTCGACAGACTAGCTAACTATGGCTACACCTTC. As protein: CASSQDFDRLANYGYTF.

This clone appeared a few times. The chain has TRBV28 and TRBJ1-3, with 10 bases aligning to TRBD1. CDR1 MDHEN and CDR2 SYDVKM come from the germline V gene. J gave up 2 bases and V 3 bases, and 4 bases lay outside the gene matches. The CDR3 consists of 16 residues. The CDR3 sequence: CASSLGGQGAGNTIYF. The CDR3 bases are TGTGCCAGCAGTTTGGGTGGACAGGGGGCTGGAAACACCATATATTTT.

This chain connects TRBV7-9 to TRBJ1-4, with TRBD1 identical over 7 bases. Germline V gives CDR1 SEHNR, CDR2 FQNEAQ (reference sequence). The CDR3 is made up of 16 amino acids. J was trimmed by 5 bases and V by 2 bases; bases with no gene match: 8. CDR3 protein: CASSLSQTGPNEKLFF. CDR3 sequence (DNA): TGTGCCAGCAGCTTAAGTCAGACAGGGCCGAATGAAAAACTGTTTTTT.

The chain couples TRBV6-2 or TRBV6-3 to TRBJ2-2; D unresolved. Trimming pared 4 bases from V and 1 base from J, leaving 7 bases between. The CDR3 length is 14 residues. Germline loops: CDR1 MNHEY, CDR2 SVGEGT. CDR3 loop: CASSFGLNTGELFF. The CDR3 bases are TGTGCCAGCAGTTTTGGCCTGAACACCGGGGAGCTGTTTTTT.

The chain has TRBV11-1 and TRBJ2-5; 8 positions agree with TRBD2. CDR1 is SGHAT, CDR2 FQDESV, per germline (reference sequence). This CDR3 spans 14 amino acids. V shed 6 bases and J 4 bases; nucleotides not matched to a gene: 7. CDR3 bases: TGTGCCAGCAGTTTTACCGGGACTAGAGAGACCCAGTACTTC. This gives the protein CASSFTGTRETQYF.

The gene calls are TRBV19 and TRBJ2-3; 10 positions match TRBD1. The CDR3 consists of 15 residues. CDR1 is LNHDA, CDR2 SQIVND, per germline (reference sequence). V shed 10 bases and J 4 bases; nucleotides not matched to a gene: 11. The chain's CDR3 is CATWHRTGGADTQYF. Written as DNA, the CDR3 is TGTGCCACCTGGCATAGGACAGGGGGTGCAGATACGCAGTATTTT.

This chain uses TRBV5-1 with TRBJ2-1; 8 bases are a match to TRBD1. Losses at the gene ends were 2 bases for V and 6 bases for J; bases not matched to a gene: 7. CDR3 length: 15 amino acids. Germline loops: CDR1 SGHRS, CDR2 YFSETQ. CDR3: CASSLDRGSFNEQFF. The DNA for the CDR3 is TGCGCCAGCAGCTTAGACAGGGGATCGTTCAATGAGCAGTTCTTC.

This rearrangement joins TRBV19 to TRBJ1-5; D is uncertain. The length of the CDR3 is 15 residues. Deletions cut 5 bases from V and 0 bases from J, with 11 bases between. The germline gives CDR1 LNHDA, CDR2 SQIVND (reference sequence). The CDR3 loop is CASSLSPYSNQPQHF. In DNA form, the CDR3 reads TGTGCCAGTAGTCTTAGTCCTTATAGCAATCAGCCCCAGCATTTT.

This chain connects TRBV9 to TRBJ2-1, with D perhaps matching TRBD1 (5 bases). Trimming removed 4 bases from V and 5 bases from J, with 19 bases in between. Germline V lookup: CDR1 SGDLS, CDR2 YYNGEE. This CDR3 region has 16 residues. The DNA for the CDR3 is TGTGCCAGCAGCCCTGGGGCAGGTATCAAGCACAATGAGCAGTTCTTC. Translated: CASSPGAGIKHNEQFF. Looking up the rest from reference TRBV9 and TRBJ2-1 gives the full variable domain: DSGVTQTPKHLITATGQRVTLRCSPRSGDLSVYWYQQSLDQGLQFLIQYYNGEERAKGNILERFSAQQFPDLHSELNLSSLELGDSALYFCASSPGAGIKHNEQFFGPGTRLTVL.

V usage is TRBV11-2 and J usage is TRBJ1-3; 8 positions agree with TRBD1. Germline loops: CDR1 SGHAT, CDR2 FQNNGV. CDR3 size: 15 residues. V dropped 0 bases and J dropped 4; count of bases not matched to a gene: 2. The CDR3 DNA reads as TGTGCCAGCAGCTTAGACAGGGGGCCGGGAAACACCATATATTTT. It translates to CASSLDRGPGNTIYF.

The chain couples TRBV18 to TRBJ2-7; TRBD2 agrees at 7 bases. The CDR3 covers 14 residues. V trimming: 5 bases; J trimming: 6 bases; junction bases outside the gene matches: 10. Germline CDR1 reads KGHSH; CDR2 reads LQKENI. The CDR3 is CASSATSTRAEQYF. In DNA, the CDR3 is TGTGCCAGCTCAGCGACTAGCACACGGGCCGAGCAGTACTTC. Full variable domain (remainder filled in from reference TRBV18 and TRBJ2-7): NAGVMQNPRHLVRRRGQEARLRCSPMKGHSHVYWYRQLPEEGLKFMVYLQKENIIDESGMPKERFSAEFPKEGPSILRIQQVVRGDSAAYFCASSATSTRAEQYFGPGTRLTVT.

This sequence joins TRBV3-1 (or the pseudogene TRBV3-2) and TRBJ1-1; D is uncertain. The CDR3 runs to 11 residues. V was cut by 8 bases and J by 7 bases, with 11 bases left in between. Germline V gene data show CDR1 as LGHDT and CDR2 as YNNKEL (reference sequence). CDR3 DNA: TGTGCCAGCGGGCCTTCTTATGAAGCTTTCTTT. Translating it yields CASGPSYEAFF.

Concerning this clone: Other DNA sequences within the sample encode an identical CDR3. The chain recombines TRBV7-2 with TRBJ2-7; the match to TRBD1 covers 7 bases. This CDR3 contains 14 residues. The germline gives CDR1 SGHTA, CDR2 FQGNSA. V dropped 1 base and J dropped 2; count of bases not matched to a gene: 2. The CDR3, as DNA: TGTGCCAGCAGCTTAGGGCAGGGGGCCTACGAGCAGTACTTC. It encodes CASSLGQGAYEQYF.

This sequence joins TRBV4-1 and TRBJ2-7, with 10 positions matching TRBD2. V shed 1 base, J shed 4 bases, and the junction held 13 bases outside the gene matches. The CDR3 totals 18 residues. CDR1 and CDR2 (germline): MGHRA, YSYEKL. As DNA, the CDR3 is TGCGCCAGCAGCCAAGTAGGAGATCTAGCGGGAGTTGGGTACGAGCAGTACTTC. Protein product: CASSQVGDLAGVGYEQYF.

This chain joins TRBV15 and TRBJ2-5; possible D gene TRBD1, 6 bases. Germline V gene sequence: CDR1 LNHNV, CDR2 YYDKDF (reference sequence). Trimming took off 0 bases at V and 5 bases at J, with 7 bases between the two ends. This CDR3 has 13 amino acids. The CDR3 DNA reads TGTGCCACCAGCAGAGATCAGGGGGAGACCCAGTACTTC. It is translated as CATSRDQGETQYF.

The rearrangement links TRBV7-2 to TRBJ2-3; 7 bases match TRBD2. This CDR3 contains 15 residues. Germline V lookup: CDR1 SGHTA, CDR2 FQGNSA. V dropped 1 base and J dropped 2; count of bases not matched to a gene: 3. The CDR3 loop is CASSLGGRLTDTQYF. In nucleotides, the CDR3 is TGTGCCAGCAGCTTAGGCGGGAGACTCACAGATACGCAGTATTTT.

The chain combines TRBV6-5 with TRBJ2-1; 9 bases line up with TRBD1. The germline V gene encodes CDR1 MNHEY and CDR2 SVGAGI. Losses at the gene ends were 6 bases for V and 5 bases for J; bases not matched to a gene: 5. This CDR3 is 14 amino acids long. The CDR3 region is CASSWGTGNNEQFF. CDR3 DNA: TGTGCCAGCAGCTGGGGGACAGGGAACAATGAGCAGTTCTTC.

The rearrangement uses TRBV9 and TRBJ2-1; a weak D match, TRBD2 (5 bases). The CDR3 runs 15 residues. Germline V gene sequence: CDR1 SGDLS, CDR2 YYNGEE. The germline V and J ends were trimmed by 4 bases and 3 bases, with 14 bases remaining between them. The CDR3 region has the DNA TGTGCCAGCAGCACCTGGCCCGGGGACTACAATGAGCAGTTCTTC. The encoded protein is CASSTWPGDYNEQFF.

CDR3 region: CASSETSGRRNEQFF. The CDR3 DNA reads TGTGCCAGCAGTGAAACTAGCGGGAGGAGGAATGAGCAGTTCTTC. The rearrangement links TRBV2 to TRBJ2-1; 12 bases are shared with TRBD2. CDR1 and CDR2 from the germline V gene are SNHLY and FYNNEI. The CDR3 extends over 15 amino acids. V trimming: 2 bases; J trimming: 7 bases; junction bases outside the gene matches: 3.

CDR3 sequence: CASSEPGLADYEQYF. CDR3 bases: TGTGCCAGCAGTGAACCGGGACTAGCGGACTACGAGCAGTACTTC. This rearrangement joins TRBV28 to TRBJ2-7; TRBD2 aligns across 11 bases. The CDR3 totals 15 residues. Trimming at V came to 5 bases and at J to 3 bases, leaving 6 bases not matched to a gene. The germline V gene encodes CDR1 MDHEN and CDR2 SYDVKM.

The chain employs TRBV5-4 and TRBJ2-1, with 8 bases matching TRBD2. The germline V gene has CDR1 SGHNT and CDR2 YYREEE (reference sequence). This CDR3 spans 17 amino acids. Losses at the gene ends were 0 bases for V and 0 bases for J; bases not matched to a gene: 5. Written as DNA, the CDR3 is TGTGCCAGCAGCTTGGGAATAGCGGGGTCCTCCTACAATGAGCAGTTCTTC. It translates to CASSLGIAGSSYNEQFF.

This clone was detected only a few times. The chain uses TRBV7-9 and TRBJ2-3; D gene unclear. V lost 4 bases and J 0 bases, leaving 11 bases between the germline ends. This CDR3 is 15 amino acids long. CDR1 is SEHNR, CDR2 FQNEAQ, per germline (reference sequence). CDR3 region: CASSSPQVSTDTQYF. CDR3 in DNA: TGTGCCAGCAGCTCCCCCCAGGTTAGCACAGATACGCAGTATTTT.

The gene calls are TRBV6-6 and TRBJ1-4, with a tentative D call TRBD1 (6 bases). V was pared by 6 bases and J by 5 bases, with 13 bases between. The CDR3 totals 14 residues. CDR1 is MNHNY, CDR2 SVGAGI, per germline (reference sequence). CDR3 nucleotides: TGTGCCAGCAGCAGAGACAGGTTGAATGAAAAACTGTTTTTT. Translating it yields CASSRDRLNEKLFF.

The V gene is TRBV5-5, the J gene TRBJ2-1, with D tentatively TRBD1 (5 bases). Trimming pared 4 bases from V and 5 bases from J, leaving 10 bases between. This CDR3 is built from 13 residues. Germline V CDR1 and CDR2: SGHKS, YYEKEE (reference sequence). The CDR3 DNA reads TGTGCCAGCAGCCCAGGGATGCACAATGAGCAGTTCTTC. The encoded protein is CASSPGMHNEQFF. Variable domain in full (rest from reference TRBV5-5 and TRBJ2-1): DAGVTQSPTHLIKTRGQQVTLRCSPISGHKSVSWYQQVLGQGPQFIFQYYEKEERGRGNFPDRFSARQFPNYSSELNVNALLLGDSALYLCASSPGMHNEQFFGPGTRLTVL.

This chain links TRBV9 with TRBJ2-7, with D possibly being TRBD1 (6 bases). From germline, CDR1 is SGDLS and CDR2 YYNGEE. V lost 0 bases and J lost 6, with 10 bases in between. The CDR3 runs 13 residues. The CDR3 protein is CASSVEGVSEQYF. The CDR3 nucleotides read TGTGCCAGCAGCGTAGAGGGGGTTAGCGAGCAGTACTTC. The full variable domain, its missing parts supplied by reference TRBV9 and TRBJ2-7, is DSGVTQTPKHLITATGQRVTLRCSPRSGDLSVYWYQQSLDQGLQFLIQYYNGEERAKGNILERFSAQQFPDLHSELNLSSLELGDSALYFCASSVEGVSEQYFGPGTRLTVT.

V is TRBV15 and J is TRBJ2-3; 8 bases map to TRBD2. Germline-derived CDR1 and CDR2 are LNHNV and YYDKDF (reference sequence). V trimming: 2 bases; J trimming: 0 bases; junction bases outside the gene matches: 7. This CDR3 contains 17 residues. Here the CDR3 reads CATSRSGGLASTDTQYF. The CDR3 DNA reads TGTGCCACCAGCAGATCGGGAGGGCTAGCTAGCACAGATACGCAGTATTTT.

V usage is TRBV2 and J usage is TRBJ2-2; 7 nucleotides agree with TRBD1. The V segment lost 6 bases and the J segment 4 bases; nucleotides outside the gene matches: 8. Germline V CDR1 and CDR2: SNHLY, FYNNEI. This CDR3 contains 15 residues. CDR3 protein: CASSLQGLSTGELFF. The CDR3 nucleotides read TGTGCCAGCAGCTTACAGGGGTTGAGCACCGGGGAGCTGTTTTTT.